A single sample is the source of the 11 T cell receptor beta chains below, sequenced in a study of regulatory T cells in long-lasting Graves disease. Time point defined: newly diagnosed GD, antithyroid drugs for less than 3 months. The authors made the TCR library using RNA they extracted from PBMCs. Arm-PCR of CDR3 regions and iRepertoire HTBI primers were the basis on which TCR beta libraries were built. TCRdb used MiXCR to reprocess the multiplex PCR reads, holding one entry per CDR3 protein. The sample consists of hundreds of thousands of distinct CDR3 sequences, 16% of them appearing once. The same data also went into a second study, on T cells in Graves' hyperthyroidism and ophthalmopathy.

Specimen: peripheral blood mononuclear cells (PBMCs), collected at new diagnosis, from a patient treated with antithyroid drugs. The receptors stem from a man in his forties with Graves disease.

The sample holds a few counts of this clonotype. The chain recombines TRBV24-1 with TRBJ2-3; D remains ambiguous. The germline V and J ends were trimmed by 6 bases and 5 bases, with 8 bases remaining between them. CDR1 and CDR2 from the germline V gene are KGHDR and SFDVKD. The CDR3 totals 12 residues. The CDR3 coding sequence is TGTGCCACCAGTACCTACCGAGATACGCAGTATTTT. Its protein is CATSTYRDTQYF.

V and J are TRBV2 and TRBJ2-7; D call uncertain. The germline V gene encodes CDR1 SNHLY and CDR2 FYNNEI. CDR3 length: 15 residues. V shed 7 bases and J shed 6 bases, with 22 bases lying between them. CDR3: CASTLTRHSYGEQYF. The CDR3 nucleotides are TGTGCCAGCACCTTAACTCGCCACTCCTATGGCGAGCAGTACTTC. The full variable domain, its missing parts supplied by reference TRBV2 and TRBJ2-7, is EPEVTQTPSHQVTQMGQEVILRCVPISNHLYFYWYRQILGQKVEFLVSFYNNEISEKSEIFDDQFSVERPDGSNFTLKIRSTKLEDSAMYFCASTLTRHSYGEQYFGPGTRLTVT.

This clonotype occurred a few times. The V gene is TRBV20-1, the J gene TRBJ1-4; a possible D gene is TRBD1 (5 bases). V dropped 0 bases and J dropped 6 bases, with 8 bases sitting between them. In germline, CDR1 is DFQATT, CDR2 SNEGSKA (reference sequence). CDR3 length: 13 residues. The CDR3 DNA reads TGCAGTGCTAGAGATCTCAGGGATGAAAAACTGTTTTTT. Translation gives CSARDLRDEKLFF.

The genes are TRBV6-9 and TRBJ2-5; D may be TRBD2 (6 bases). V lost 4 bases, J lost 5 bases, and 14 bases lay in between. This CDR3 spans 14 amino acids. Germline-derived CDR1 and CDR2 are MNHGY and SVAAGI. The CDR3 DNA follows: TGTGCCAGCAGTTCTCCCGGCCGGGGGGAGACCCAGTACTTC. It specifies CASSSPGRGETQYF.

This clonotype was recorded at least ten times. The chain uses TRBV5-1 and TRBJ1-1; 9 nucleotides agree with TRBD1. V lost 2 bases and J lost 4; bases outside the gene matches: 3. The CDR3 totals 14 residues. Germline assignment: CDR1 SGHRS and CDR2 YFSETQ. CDR3 residues: CASSFTGGTTEAFF. CDR3 in DNA: TGCGCCAGCAGCTTTACAGGGGGCACCACTGAAGCTTTCTTT.

J is TRBJ2-6 and V is TRBV6-1; D remains unclear. The germline gives CDR1 MNHNS, CDR2 SASEGT. The CDR3 length is 17 residues. V was clipped by 6 bases and J by 2 bases, with 17 bases between them. As DNA, the CDR3 is TGTGCCAGCAGATTTTTGCCCTCCGACACTGGGGCCAACGTCCTGACTTTC. Translated, it gives CASRFLPSDTGANVLTF.

This clonotype showed up just a few times. This chain connects TRBV4-2 to TRBJ2-3; 9 nucleotides line up with TRBD2. Germline-derived CDR1 and CDR2 are LGHNA and YNFKEQ. V shed 6 bases and J 4 bases; nucleotides not matched to a gene: 5. The CDR3 runs to 14 residues. The CDR3 spells CASRMSSGADTQYF. The CDR3, as DNA: TGTGCCAGCAGAATGTCTAGCGGGGCAGATACGCAGTATTTT.

This clonotype was observed at least ten times. V usage is TRBV28 and J usage is TRBJ1-1; TRBD1 might be the D (6 bases). The germline V gene has CDR1 MDHEN and CDR2 SYDVKM. Between the trimmed V and J ends, which lost 6 bases and 3 bases, there was a span of 14 bases. The CDR3 contains 14 residues. CDR3 coding DNA: TGTGCCAGCAGCCTGGGGGGGGCTTACACTGAAGCTTTCTTT. This translates into CASSLGGAYTEAFF.

In its sample, this clonotype was seen a few times. The V and J genes are TRBV6-2 or TRBV6-3 and TRBJ2-3, with no clear D. The V end lost 5 bases, the J end lost 6 bases, and 12 bases lay between the germline ends. The CDR3 loop spans 13 amino acids. Germline lookup yields CDR1 MNHEY and CDR2 SVGEGT. The CDR3 sequence is CASSESRADTQYF. The CDR3 DNA is TGTGCCAGCAGTGAGAGTAGAGCGGATACGCAGTATTTT.

The sample holds one count of this clonotype. This chain joins TRBV30 and TRBJ2-3; no firm D call. With 2 bases removed from V and 4 bases from J, the gap between germline ends came to 10 bases. The germline V gene has CDR1 GTSNPN and CDR2 SVGIG (reference sequence). The CDR3 loop spans 13 amino acids. For the CDR3, the DNA is TGTGCCTGGAGTCGGGCCATTTCAGATACGCAGTATTTT. Translation gives CAWSRAISDTQYF.

This clonotype was counted a few times. This rearrangement joins TRBV20-1 to TRBJ1-4, with D maybe TRBD1 (6 bases). The CDR3 has 15 amino acids. CDR1 is DFQATT, CDR2 SNEGSKA, per germline (reference sequence). The CDR3 DNA sequence: TGCAGCGTTGAAGATCGCGGACAGATGGGTGAAAAACTGTTTTTT. This translates into CSVEDRGQMGEKLFF.